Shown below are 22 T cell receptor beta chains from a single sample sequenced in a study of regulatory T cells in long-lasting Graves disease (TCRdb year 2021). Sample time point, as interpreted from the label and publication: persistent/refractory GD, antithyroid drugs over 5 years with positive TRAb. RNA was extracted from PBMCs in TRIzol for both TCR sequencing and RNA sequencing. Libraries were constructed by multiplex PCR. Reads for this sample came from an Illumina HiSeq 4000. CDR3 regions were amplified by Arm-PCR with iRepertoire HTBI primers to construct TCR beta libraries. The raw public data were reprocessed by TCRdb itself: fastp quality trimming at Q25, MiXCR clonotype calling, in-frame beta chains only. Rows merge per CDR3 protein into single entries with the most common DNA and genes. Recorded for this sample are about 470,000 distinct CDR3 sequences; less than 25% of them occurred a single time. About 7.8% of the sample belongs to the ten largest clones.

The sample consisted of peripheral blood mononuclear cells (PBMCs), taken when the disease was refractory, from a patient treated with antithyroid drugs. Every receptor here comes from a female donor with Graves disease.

The CDR3 sequence is CASRYLDPGANVLTF. The CDR3 region has the DNA TGTGCCAGCAGATATTTGGACCCTGGGGCCAACGTCCTGACTTTC. The chain couples TRBV28 to TRBJ2-6; D gene uncertain. This CDR3 has 15 amino acids. Germline assignment: CDR1 MDHEN and CDR2 SYDVKM. With 6 bases removed from V and 2 bases from J, the gap between germline ends came to 11 bases.

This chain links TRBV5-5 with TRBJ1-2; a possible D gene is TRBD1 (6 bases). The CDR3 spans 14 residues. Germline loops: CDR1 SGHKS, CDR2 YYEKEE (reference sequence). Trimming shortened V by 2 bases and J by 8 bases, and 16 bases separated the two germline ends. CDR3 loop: CASSFQGLVSGYTF. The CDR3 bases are TGTGCCAGCAGCTTTCAGGGGCTTGTCAGCGGCTACACCTTC. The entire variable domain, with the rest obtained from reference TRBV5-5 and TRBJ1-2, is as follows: DAGVTQSPTHLIKTRGQQVTLRCSPISGHKSVSWYQQVLGQGPQFIFQYYEKEERGRGNFPDRFSARQFPNYSSELNVNALLLGDSALYLCASSFQGLVSGYTFGSGTRLTVV.

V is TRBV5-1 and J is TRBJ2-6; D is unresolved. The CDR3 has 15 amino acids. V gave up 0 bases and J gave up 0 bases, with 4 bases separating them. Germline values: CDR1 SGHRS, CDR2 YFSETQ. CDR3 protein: CASSLVFSGANVLTF. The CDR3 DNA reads TGCGCCAGCAGCTTGGTATTCTCTGGGGCCAACGTCCTGACTTTC.

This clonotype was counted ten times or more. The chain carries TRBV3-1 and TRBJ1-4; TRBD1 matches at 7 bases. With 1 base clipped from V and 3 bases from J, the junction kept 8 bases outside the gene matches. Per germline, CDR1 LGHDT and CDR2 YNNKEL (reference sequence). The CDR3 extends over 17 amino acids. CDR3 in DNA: TGTGCCAGCAGCCAAGGGTTGGGACAGACAGCTAATGAAAAACTGTTTTTT. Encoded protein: CASSQGLGQTANEKLFF.

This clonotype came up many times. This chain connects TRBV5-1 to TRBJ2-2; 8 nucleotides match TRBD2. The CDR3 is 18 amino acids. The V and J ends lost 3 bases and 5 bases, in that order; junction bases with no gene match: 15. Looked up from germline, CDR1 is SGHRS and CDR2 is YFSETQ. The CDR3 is CASSSGFRTSPRTGELFF. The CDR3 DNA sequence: TGCGCCAGCAGCTCGGGATTCAGGACTAGCCCGAGAACCGGGGAGCTGTTTTTT.

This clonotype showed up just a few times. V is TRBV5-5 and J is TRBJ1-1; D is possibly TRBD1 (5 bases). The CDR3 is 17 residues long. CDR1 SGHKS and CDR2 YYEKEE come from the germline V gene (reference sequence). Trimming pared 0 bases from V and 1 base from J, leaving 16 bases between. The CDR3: CASSLDGRFGANTEAFF. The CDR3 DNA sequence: TGTGCCAGCAGCTTGGACGGGCGGTTCGGGGCGAACACTGAAGCTTTCTTT.

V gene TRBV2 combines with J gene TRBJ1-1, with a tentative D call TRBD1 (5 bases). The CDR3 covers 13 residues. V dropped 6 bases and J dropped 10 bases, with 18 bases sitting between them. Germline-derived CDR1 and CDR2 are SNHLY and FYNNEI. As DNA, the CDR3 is TGTGCCAGCAGCCCTTGGGGGTCTCAAGGAGCTTTCTTT. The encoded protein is CASSPWGSQGAFF.

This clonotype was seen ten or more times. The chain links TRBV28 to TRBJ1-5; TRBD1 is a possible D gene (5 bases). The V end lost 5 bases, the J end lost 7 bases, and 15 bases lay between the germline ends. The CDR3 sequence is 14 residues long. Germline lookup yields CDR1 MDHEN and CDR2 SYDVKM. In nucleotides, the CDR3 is TGTGCCAGCAGTGGGGGGAGATTTGACCAGCCCCAGCATTTT. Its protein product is CASSGGRFDQPQHF.

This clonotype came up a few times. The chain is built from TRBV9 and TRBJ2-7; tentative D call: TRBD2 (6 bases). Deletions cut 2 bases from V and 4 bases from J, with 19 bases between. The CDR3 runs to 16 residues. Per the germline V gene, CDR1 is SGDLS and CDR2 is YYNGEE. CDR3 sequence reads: CASSVGSGTGVYEQYF. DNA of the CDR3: TGTGCCAGCAGCGTCGGTTCCGGGACTGGGGTGTACGAGCAGTACTTC.

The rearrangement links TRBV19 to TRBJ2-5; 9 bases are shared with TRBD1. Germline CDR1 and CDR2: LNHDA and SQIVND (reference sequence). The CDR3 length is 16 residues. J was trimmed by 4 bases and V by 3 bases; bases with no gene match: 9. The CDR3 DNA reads TGTGCCAGTAGTATCGGGACAGGGAATGTCGGAGAGACCCAGTACTTC. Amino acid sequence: CASSIGTGNVGETQYF.

The CDR3 here is CASSYSGNQETQYF. DNA for the CDR3: TGTGCCAGCAGTTACTCCGGCAACCAAGAGACCCAGTACTTC. The chain uses TRBV6-5 and TRBJ2-5; D call uncertain. The V gene's germline CDR1 is MNHEY and CDR2 SVGAGI. The CDR3 is 14 residues long. V was trimmed by 0 bases and J by 0 bases, leaving 5 bases between them.

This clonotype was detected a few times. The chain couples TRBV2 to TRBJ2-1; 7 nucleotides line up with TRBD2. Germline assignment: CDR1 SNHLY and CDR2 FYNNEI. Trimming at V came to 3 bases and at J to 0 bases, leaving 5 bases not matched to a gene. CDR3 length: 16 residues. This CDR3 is CASSELWTSSYNEQFF. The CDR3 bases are TGTGCCAGCAGTGAGTTATGGACTAGCTCCTACAATGAGCAGTTCTTC. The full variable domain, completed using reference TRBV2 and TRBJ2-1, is EPEVTQTPSHQVTQMGQEVILRCVPISNHLYFYWYRQILGQKVEFLVSFYNNEISEKSEIFDDQFSVERPDGSNFTLKIRSTKLEDSAMYFCASSELWTSSYNEQFFGPGTRLTVL.

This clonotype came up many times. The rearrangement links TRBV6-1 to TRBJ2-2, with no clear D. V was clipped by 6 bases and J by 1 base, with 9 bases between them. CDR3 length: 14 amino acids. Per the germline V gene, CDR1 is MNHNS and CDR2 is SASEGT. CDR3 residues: CASRILQNTGELFF. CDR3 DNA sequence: TGTGCCAGCAGAATCCTCCAGAACACCGGGGAGCTGTTTTTT.

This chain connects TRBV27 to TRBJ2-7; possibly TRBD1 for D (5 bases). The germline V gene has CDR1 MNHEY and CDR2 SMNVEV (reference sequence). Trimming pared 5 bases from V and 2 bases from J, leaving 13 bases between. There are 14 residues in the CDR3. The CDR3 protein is CASSPTDSTYEQYF. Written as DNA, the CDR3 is TGTGCCAGCAGTCCGACAGATTCCACCTACGAGCAGTACTTC.

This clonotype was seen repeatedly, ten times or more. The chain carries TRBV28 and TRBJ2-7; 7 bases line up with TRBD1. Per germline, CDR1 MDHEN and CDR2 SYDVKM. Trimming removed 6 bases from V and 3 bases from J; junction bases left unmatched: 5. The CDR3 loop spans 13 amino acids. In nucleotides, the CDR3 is TGTGCCAGCAGCTGGGGGACAGACTACGAGCAGTACTTC. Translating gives CASSWGTDYEQYF.

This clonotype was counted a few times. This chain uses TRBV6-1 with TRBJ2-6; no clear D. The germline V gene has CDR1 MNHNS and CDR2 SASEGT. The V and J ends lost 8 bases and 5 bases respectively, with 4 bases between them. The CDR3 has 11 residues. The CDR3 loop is CASRRANVLTF. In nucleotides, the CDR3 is TGTGCCAGCCGGCGGGCCAACGTCCTGACTTTC.

CDR3 sequence: CASSPGLAGGVVRFF. DNA for the CDR3: TGTGCCAGCAGTCCCGGACTAGCGGGAGGGGTTGTTAGGTTCTTC. V gene TRBV27 combines with J gene TRBJ2-1; 15 bases align to TRBD2. This CDR3 is built from 15 residues. Germline V gene lookup returns CDR1 MNHEY and CDR2 SMNVEV (reference sequence). J gave up 15 bases and V 5 bases, and 11 bases lay outside the gene matches.

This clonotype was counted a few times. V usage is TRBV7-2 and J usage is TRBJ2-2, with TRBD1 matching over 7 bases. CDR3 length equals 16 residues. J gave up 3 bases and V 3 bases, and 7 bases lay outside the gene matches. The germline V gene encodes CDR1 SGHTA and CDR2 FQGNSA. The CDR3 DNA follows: TGTGCCAGCAGCTTTATAGACAGGGTAGACACCGGGGAGCTGTTTTTT. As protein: CASSFIDRVDTGELFF.

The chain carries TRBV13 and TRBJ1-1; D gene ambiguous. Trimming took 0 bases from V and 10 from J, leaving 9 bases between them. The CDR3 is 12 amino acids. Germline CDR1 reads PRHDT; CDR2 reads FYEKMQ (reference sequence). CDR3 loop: CASSLGLGGAFF. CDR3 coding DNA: TGTGCCAGCAGCTTAGGCCTAGGCGGAGCTTTCTTT.

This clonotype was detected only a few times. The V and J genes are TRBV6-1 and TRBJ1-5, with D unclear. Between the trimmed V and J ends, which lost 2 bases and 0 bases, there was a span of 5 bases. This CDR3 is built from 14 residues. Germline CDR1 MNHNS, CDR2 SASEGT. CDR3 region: CASSEPGSNQPQHF. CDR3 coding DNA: TGTGCCAGCAGTGAACCAGGTAGCAATCAGCCCCAGCATTTT.

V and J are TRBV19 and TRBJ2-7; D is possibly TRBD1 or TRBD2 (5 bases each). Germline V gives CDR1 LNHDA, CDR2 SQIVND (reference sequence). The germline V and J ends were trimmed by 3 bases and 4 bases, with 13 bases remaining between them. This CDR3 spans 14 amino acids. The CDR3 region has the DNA TGTGCCAGTAGTATGGAGGACACCGATTACGAGCAGTACTTC. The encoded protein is CASSMEDTDYEQYF.

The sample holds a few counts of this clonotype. The DNA of the CDR3 is TGCAGCGTTCATCCCCAATCTGACTGGAACACCGGGGAGCTGTTTTTT. Protein: CSVHPQSDWNTGELFF. This chain uses TRBV29-1 with TRBJ2-2; D gene uncertain. Germline CDR1 is SQVTM and CDR2 is ANQGSEA. The CDR3 spans 16 residues. The germline V and J ends were trimmed by 5 bases and 1 base, with 17 bases remaining between them.